The entry that follows covers one T cell receptor beta chain sequence. Antigen specificity is unknown. Time point of the sample: pretreatment peripheral blood. Each PCR reaction had synthetic TCR analog templates spiked into it. Some clones are missing from TCRdb's copy, which holds only in-frame ones; the method was immunoSEQ multiplex PCR. This table holds roughly 77,000 clones, about 83% found once. These data belong to a study of PD-L1 blockade in urothelial cancer. The wider study: The patients first took atezolizumab in the mid-2010s, receiving 1,200 mg intravenously every 3 weeks. The researchers analyzed blood 3 weeks (second dose) and 6 weeks after treatment start. Study-wide results and caveats: Clonality of blood TCR below the median before treatment predicted better survival.

The CDR3 runs to 15 residues. V dropped 4 bases and J dropped 4; count of bases not matched to a gene: 4. The germline V gene has CDR1 SGHNT and CDR2 YENEEA. The rearrangement joins TRBV11-3 to TRBJ2-1; 10 nucleotides agree with TRBD2. Sequences were derived from PBMCs, sampled around atezolizumab (anti-PD-L1) treatment. The sequence was collected from a woman between 65 and 79 years old with urothelial cancer. CDR3 region: CASSSGLAVYNEQFF. DNA of the CDR3: TGTGCCAGCAGCTCAGGACTAGCGGTTTACAATGAGCAGTTCTTC.